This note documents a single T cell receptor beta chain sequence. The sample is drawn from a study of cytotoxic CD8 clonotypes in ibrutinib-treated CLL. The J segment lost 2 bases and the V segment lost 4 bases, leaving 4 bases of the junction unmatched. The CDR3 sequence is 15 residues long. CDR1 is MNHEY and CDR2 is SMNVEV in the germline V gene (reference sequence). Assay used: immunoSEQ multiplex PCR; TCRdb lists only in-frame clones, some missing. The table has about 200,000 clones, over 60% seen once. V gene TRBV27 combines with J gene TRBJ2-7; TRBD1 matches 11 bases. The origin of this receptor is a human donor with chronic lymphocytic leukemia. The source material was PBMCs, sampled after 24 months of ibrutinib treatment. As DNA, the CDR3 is TGTGCCAGCAGTTATCGGGGACAGGGGGCCTACGAGCAGTACTTC. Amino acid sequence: CASSYRGQGAYEQYF.